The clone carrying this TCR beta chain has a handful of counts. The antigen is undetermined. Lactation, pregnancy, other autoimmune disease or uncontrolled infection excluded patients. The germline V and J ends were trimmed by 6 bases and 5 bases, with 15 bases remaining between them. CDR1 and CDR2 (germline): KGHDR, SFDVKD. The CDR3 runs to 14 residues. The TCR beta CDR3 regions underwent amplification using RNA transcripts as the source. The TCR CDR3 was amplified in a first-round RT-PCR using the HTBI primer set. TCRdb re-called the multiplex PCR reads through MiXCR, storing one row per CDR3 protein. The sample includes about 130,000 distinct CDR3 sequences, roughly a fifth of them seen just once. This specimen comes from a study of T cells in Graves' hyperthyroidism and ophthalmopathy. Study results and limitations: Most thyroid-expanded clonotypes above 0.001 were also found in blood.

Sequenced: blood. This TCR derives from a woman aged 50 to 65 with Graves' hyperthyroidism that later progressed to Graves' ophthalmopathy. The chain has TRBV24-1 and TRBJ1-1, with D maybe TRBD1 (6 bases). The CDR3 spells CATSSTGYLTEAFF. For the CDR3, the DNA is TGTGCCACCAGTTCCACAGGGTACCTGACTGAAGCTTTCTTT.